What follows are 16 T cell receptor beta chains derived from one specimen sequenced in a study of regulatory dendritic cells for organ transplantation. These receptors lack a known antigen. CFSE-labeled sorted T cells met regulatory or mature dendritic cells for around 5 days. Profiled with immunoSEQ multiplex PCR; TCRdb holds only in-frame clones, not every one. The sample contains around 4,900 clones, approximately 74% of which appear only once. Source material: memory CD8+ T cells from blood cultured with regulatory dendritic cells. The subset here: CD45RO+ memory T cells. These receptors came from a human donor in good health.

The rearrangement links TRBV4-1 to TRBJ2-1, with 8 nucleotides matching TRBD2. After removal of 1 base from V and 7 bases from J, the junction contained 6 bases not matched to a gene. The CDR3 totals 15 residues. The germline V gene has CDR1 MGHRA and CDR2 YSYEKL. Written as DNA, the CDR3 is TGCGCCAGCAGCCAAGTGGGCGGGGGGCAAAATGAGCAGTTCTTC. It is translated as CASSQVGGGQNEQFF.

This clone is a singleton in its sample. J is TRBJ1-5 and V is TRBV28, with D hard to call. This CDR3 region has 16 residues. The V end was cut by 6 bases, the J end by 5 bases, with 20 bases between. Germline assignment: CDR1 MDHEN and CDR2 SYDVKM. The chain's CDR3 is CASRSVLGGYDQPQHF. The CDR3 DNA sequence: TGTGCCAGCAGATCAGTTCTGGGCGGTTATGATCAGCCCCAGCATTTT.

V usage is TRBV7-2 and J usage is TRBJ2-3; D is undetermined. The CDR3 spans 13 residues. Germline values: CDR1 SGHTA, CDR2 FQGNSA. The ends were cut back, 1 base at V and 2 bases at J, with 4 bases in the middle. The CDR3 sequence: CASSLGDTDTQYF. The CDR3 nucleotides read TGTGCCAGCAGCTTAGGGGACACAGATACGCAGTATTTT.

This sequence joins TRBV27 and TRBJ1-1; TRBD1 matches 7 bases. The CDR3 consists of 12 residues. The V gene's germline CDR1 is MNHEY and CDR2 SMNVEV (reference sequence). Trimming at V came to 5 bases and at J to 4 bases, leaving 1 base not matched to a gene. In DNA, the CDR3 is TGTGCCAGCAGTACAGGGGCCACTGAAGCTTTCTTT. This sequence encodes CASSTGATEAFF.

In nucleotides, the CDR3 is TGTGCCAGCAGCCTCCCCTACGAGCAGTACTTC. Amino acid sequence: CASSLPYEQYF. This chain links TRBV11-2 with TRBJ2-7; D gene unclear. This CDR3 comprises 11 residues. V was pared by 5 bases and J by 2 bases, with 4 bases between. The germline V gene encodes CDR1 SGHAT and CDR2 FQNNGV.

This clone was observed a single time. The chain uses TRBV6-5 and TRBJ2-7, with D perhaps matching TRBD1 (6 bases). This CDR3 region has 12 residues. Germline CDR1 is MNHEY and CDR2 is SVGAGI. V lost 5 bases, J lost 7 bases, and 12 bases lay in between. The CDR3 protein is CASSEDRGEQYF. Written as DNA, the CDR3 is TGTGCCAGCAGTGAGGACAGAGGGGAGCAGTACTTC.

The rearrangement joins TRBV6-4 to TRBJ1-2; the match to TRBD1 covers 9 bases. The germline CDR1 and CDR2 sequences are MRHNA and SNTAGT. The CDR3 is 15 residues long. V dropped 6 bases and J dropped 3; count of bases not matched to a gene: 8. This CDR3 is CASRETGGFDYGYTF. DNA for the CDR3: TGTGCCAGCAGAGAGACAGGGGGATTCGACTATGGCTACACCTTC.

This rearrangement joins TRBV29-1 to TRBJ2-4; 10 bases are a match to TRBD2. V dropped 7 bases and J dropped 1; count of bases not matched to a gene: 10. CDR3 length: 16 residues. CDR1 is SQVTM, CDR2 ANQGSEA, per germline. CDR3 loop: CSAVPSGGWAKNIQYF. The CDR3 region has the DNA TGCAGCGCTGTTCCTAGCGGGGGTTGGGCCAAAAACATTCAGTACTTC.

This chain connects TRBV9 to TRBJ2-1; possibly TRBD2 for D (5 bases). V was cut by 3 bases and J by 8 bases, with 18 bases left in between. This CDR3 comprises 15 residues. Germline lookup yields CDR1 SGDLS and CDR2 YYNGEE. Written as DNA, the CDR3 is TGTGCCAGCAGCGGACGAGGGCCATTTTTCGATGAGCAGTTCTTC. It encodes CASSGRGPFFDEQFF.

The chain couples TRBV6-5 to TRBJ2-7; 7 bases line up with TRBD1. Germline CDR1 reads MNHEY; CDR2 reads SVGAGI. V lost 6 bases, J lost 6 bases, and 8 bases stayed unmatched. This CDR3 region has 13 residues. CDR3 in amino acids: CASSAGTAREQYF. DNA for the CDR3: TGTGCCAGCAGCGCCGGGACAGCACGCGAGCAGTACTTC.

This clone has only a few counts. V gene TRBV11-2 combines with J gene TRBJ2-7; unclear D gene. This CDR3 is built from 13 residues. Trimming left V 1 base short and J 6 bases short, with 10 bases between. Germline V lookup: CDR1 SGHAT, CDR2 FQNNGV. CDR3 sequence (DNA): TGTGCCAGCAGCTTAGGGGCAGGCCGCGAGCAGTACTTC. Amino acid sequence: CASSLGAGREQYF.

This chain connects TRBV28 to TRBJ1-5, with TRBD1 as a possible D gene (6 bases). With 5 bases removed from V and 0 bases from J, the gap between germline ends came to 14 bases. The CDR3 has 16 amino acids. Germline V lookup: CDR1 MDHEN, CDR2 SYDVKM. Here the CDR3 reads CASSGYRDSSNQPQHF. CDR3 sequence (DNA): TGTGCCAGCAGTGGATACAGGGATAGTAGCAATCAGCCCCAGCATTTT.

This clone was seen a few times. This rearrangement joins TRBV6-4 to TRBJ2-3; 11 bases line up with TRBD2. From germline, CDR1 is MRHNA and CDR2 SNTAGT. V shed 2 bases and J 4 bases; nucleotides not matched to a gene: 2. CDR3 size: 15 residues. The CDR3 DNA sequence: TGTGCCAGCAGTGACGCGACTAGCGGGGCAGATACGCAGTATTTT. This encodes CASSDATSGADTQYF.

V is TRBV5-6 and J is TRBJ1-2; D call uncertain. Per the germline V gene, CDR1 is SGHDT and CDR2 is YYEEEE. V was shortened by 3 bases and J by 5 bases, with 11 bases between the two germline ends. This CDR3 has 13 residues. DNA for the CDR3: TGTGCCAGCAGCTCCGGGATCGCATATGGCTACACCTTC. Residues: CASSSGIAYGYTF.

The V gene is TRBV5-5, the J gene TRBJ1-5; maybe TRBD1 (5 bases). Trimming shortened V by 5 bases and J by 4 bases, and 19 bases separated the two germline ends. This CDR3 is 16 amino acids long. Germline V lookup: CDR1 SGHKS, CDR2 YYEKEE (reference sequence). CDR3 DNA sequence: TGTGCCAGCAGTTATGGTCTTGGACACCAAAATCAGCCCCAGCATTTT. Translated, it gives CASSYGLGHQNQPQHF.

The chain joins TRBV7-8 to TRBJ1-1; the D gene is possibly TRBD1 (5 bases). CDR3 length equals 14 residues. The germline V and J ends were trimmed by 4 bases and 1 base, with 10 bases remaining between them. Germline-derived CDR1 and CDR2 are SGHVS and FQNEAQ. In nucleotides, the CDR3 is TGTGCCAGCAGCTCGGGGCTAGGGAACACTGAAGCTTTCTTT. Translation gives CASSSGLGNTEAFF.